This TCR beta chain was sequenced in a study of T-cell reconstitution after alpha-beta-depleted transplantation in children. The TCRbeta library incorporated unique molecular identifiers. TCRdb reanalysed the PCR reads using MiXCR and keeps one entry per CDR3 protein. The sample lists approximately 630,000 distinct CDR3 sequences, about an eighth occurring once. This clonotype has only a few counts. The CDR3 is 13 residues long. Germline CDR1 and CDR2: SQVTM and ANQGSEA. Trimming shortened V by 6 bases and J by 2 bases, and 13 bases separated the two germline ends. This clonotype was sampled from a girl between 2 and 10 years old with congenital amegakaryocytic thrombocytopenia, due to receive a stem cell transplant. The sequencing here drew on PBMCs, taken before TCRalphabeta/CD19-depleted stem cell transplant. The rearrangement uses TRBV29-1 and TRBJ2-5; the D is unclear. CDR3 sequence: CSVYGGRQETQYF. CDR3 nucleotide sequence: TGCAGCGTGTACGGTGGTCGTCAAGAGACCCAGTACTTC.